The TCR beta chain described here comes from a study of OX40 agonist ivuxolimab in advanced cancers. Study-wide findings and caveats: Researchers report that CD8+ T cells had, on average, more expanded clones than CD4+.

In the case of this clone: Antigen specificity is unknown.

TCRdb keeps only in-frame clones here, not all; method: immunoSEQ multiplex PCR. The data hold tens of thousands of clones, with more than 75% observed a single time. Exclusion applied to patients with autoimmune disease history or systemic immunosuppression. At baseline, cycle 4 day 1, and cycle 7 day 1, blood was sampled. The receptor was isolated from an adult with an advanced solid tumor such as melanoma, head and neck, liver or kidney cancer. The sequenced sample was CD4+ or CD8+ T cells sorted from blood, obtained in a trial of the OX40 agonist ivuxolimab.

CDR3 sequence reads: CASSLLPALRTGELFF. The CDR3 nucleotides read TGTGCCAGCAGCTTACTCCCAGCTCTCCGCACCGGGGAGCTGTTTTTT. The V and J genes are TRBV11-2 and TRBJ2-2, with D unresolved. The CDR3 runs to 16 residues. V lost 2 bases to trimming and J lost 4 bases, with 14 bases between them. Germline V gene sequence: CDR1 SGHAT, CDR2 FQNNGV.